These 20 T cell receptor beta chains came from one sample sequenced in a study of blood T cell repertoires in COVID-19. Generated by immunoSEQ multiplex PCR, the TCRdb table keeps only in-frame clones and is missing some. The data contain 150,000 or so clones, 82% of them singletons. Sequencing was done on a sample of peripheral blood. The source is a human donor with acute or convalescent COVID-19. The donor label of this sample is uncertain.

The V gene is TRBV6-5, the J gene TRBJ2-7; D remains ambiguous. CDR1 is MNHEY, CDR2 SVGAGI, per germline. The CDR3 has 12 residues. The germline V and J ends were trimmed by 6 bases and 0 bases, with 6 bases remaining between them. CDR3: CASRKSSYEQYF. For the CDR3, the DNA is TGTGCCAGCAGAAAGAGCTCCTACGAGCAGTACTTC.

The rearrangement joins TRBV5-1 to TRBJ1-6; no definite D call. The germline V gene encodes CDR1 SGHRS and CDR2 YFSETQ. V lost 0 bases and J 7 bases, leaving 11 bases between the germline ends. The CDR3 is 15 residues long. CDR3 DNA: TGCGCCAGCAGCTTGGTAGGAGATCGGAATTCACCCCTCCACTTT. Translation gives CASSLVGDRNSPLHF. Combining the CDR3 with reference TRBV5-1 and TRBJ1-6 gives the whole variable domain KAGVTQTPRYLIKTRGQQVTLSCSPISGHRSVSWYQQTPGQGLQFLFEYFSETQRNKGNFPGRFSGRQFSNSRSEMNVSTLELGDSALYLCASSLVGDRNSPLHFGNGTRLTVT.

V is TRBV5-8 and J is TRBJ1-5; D is perhaps TRBD1 (6 bases). The V end lost 4 bases, the J end lost 6 bases, and 20 bases lay between the germline ends. The germline CDR1 and CDR2 sequences are SGHTS and YDEGEE. The CDR3 covers 16 residues. The DNA of the CDR3 is TGTGCCAGCAGCCGCTCCGGGAACAAAGGGGGTCAGCCCCAGCATTTT. This codes for CASSRSGNKGGQPQHF.

The sample holds a few counts of this clone. The rearrangement uses TRBV15 and TRBJ2-5; D is uncertain. The CDR3 covers 15 residues. V lost 0 bases and J 2 bases, leaving 10 bases between the germline ends. Germline V gene sequence: CDR1 LNHNV, CDR2 YYDKDF (reference sequence). CDR3 in amino acids: CATSRDGRSQETQYF. The CDR3 DNA is TGTGCCACCAGCAGAGATGGGCGATCTCAAGAGACCCAGTACTTC.

This clone showed up just once. V gene TRBV30 combines with J gene TRBJ1-3, with TRBD1 as a possible D gene (6 bases). The germline gives CDR1 GTSNPN, CDR2 SVGIG (reference sequence). This CDR3 contains 13 residues. Trimming took 0 bases from V and 7 from J, leaving 10 bases between them. DNA for the CDR3: TGTGCCTGGAGTGTAAACAGGGAGAACACCATATATTTT. This translates into CAWSVNRENTIYF.

V gene TRBV5-4 combines with J gene TRBJ2-5, with D uncertain. The CDR3 has 12 amino acids. Trimming stripped 4 bases from V and 1 base from J, with 5 bases between. Germline V gene data show CDR1 as SGHNT and CDR2 as YYREEE (reference sequence). The DNA for the CDR3 is TGTGCCAGCAGCCCTTCCCAAGAGACCCAGTACTTC. Amino acid sequence: CASSPSQETQYF.

This chain connects TRBV4-3 to TRBJ2-7; 9 bases align to TRBD1. The V and J ends lost 2 bases and 4 bases, in that order; junction bases with no gene match: 9. Germline V CDR1 and CDR2: LGHNA, YSLEER. CDR3 size: 16 residues. The CDR3 here is CASSQQLGQGSYEQYF. The CDR3 DNA reads TGCGCCAGCAGCCAACAGTTAGGACAGGGGTCGTACGAGCAGTACTTC.

The rearrangement uses TRBV7-3 and TRBJ1-6, with D unclear. The germline V gene encodes CDR1 SGHTA and CDR2 FQGTGA. Between the trimmed V and J ends, which lost 3 bases and 1 base, there was a span of 4 bases. The CDR3 has 14 residues. The CDR3 sequence is CASSLQSYNSPLHF. CDR3 DNA sequence: TGTGCCAGCAGCTTGCAGTCCTATAATTCACCCCTCCACTTT.

The CDR3 coding sequence is TGTGCCAGCAGCTTAGTACAGGGGGCCTTCTACGAGCAGTACTTC. Encoded protein: CASSLVQGAFYEQYF. The chain couples TRBV7-8 to TRBJ2-7; the match to TRBD1 covers 9 bases. V was clipped by 1 base and J by 3 bases; unmatched bases: 4. The V gene's germline CDR1 is SGHVS and CDR2 FQNEAQ. The CDR3 covers 15 residues.

The chain links TRBV2 to TRBJ2-5, with TRBD1 identical over 9 bases. CDR3 size: 17 residues. Germline lookup yields CDR1 SNHLY and CDR2 FYNNEI. Trimming removed 10 bases from V and 1 base from J; junction bases left unmatched: 16. Here the CDR3 DNA reads TGTGCCACCACCAAGTACCGGGACAGGGTTTCCCAAGAGACCCAGTACTTC. This sequence encodes CATTKYRDRVSQETQYF.

V usage is TRBV28 and J usage is TRBJ1-1; possibly TRBD1 for D (6 bases). Germline values: CDR1 MDHEN, CDR2 SYDVKM. V gave up 2 bases and J gave up 1 base, with 14 bases separating them. The CDR3 consists of 16 residues. As DNA, the CDR3 is TGTGCCAGCAGTTTAAGGCGGGGGCAAGGGAACACTGAAGCTTTCTTT. It translates to CASSLRRGQGNTEAFF.

This clone was detected once. V and J are TRBV2 and TRBJ1-5; D unclear. The V end lost 7 bases, the J end lost 0 bases, and 7 bases lay between the germline ends. This CDR3 is 13 amino acids long. Germline CDR1 is SNHLY and CDR2 is FYNNEI. The CDR3 sequence: CASNQVSNQPQHF. Here the CDR3 DNA reads TGTGCCAGCAACCAGGTTAGCAATCAGCCCCAGCATTTT.

The J gene is TRBJ1-2, the V gene TRBV19; D is uncertain. The length of the CDR3 is 15 residues. Trimming left V 5 bases short and J 5 bases short, with 18 bases between. Germline CDR1 LNHDA, CDR2 SQIVND (reference sequence). The CDR3 loop reads CASSFPQVASYGYTF. The CDR3 DNA sequence: TGTGCCAGTAGTTTCCCCCAGGTCGCTTCGTATGGCTACACCTTC. The full variable domain, rest sourced from reference TRBV19 and TRBJ1-2, is DGGITQSPKYLFRKEGQNVTLSCEQNLNHDAMYWYRQDPGQGLRLIYYSQIVNDFQKGDIAEGYSVSREKKESFPLTVTSAQKNPTAFYLCASSFPQVASYGYTFGSGTRLTVV.

In this sample, this clone turned up a few times. The chain recombines TRBV6-5 with TRBJ1-1; unclear D gene. The CDR3 sequence is 14 residues long. Trimming cost V 6 bases and J 5 bases, with 16 bases left between them. Germline lookup yields CDR1 MNHEY and CDR2 SVGAGI. CDR3 coding DNA: TGTGCCAGCAGCCGTACAATACCCCTTACTGAAGCTTTCTTT. Translation gives CASSRTIPLTEAFF.

The J gene is TRBJ2-1, the V gene TRBV9; 9 nucleotides align to TRBD1. This CDR3 contains 16 residues. J lost 5 bases, V lost 0 bases, and 6 bases had no gene match. Per germline, CDR1 SGDLS and CDR2 YYNGEE. In DNA form, the CDR3 reads TGTGCCAGCAGCGTAGTTGGGACAGGGTCACACAATGAGCAGTTCTTC. Protein: CASSVVGTGSHNEQFF. The variable domain in full, completed from reference TRBV9 and TRBJ2-1, reads DSGVTQTPKHLITATGQRVTLRCSPRSGDLSVYWYQQSLDQGLQFLIQYYNGEERAKGNILERFSAQQFPDLHSELNLSSLELGDSALYFCASSVVGTGSHNEQFFGPGTRLTVL.

This chain uses TRBV5-4 with TRBJ2-2; 7 bases align to TRBD1. V lost 2 bases to trimming and J lost 1 base; unmatched junction nucleotides: 8. The CDR3 consists of 17 residues. The V gene's germline CDR1 is SGHNT and CDR2 YYREEE (reference sequence). CDR3 amino acids: CASSFGQAALNTGELFF. The DNA of the CDR3 is TGTGCCAGCAGCTTCGGACAGGCCGCCTTGAACACCGGGGAGCTGTTTTTT.

The chain uses TRBV7-2 and TRBJ2-1, with D possibly being TRBD1 (6 bases). Looked up from germline, CDR1 is SGHTA and CDR2 is FQGNSA. The CDR3 spans 13 residues. V was shortened by 5 bases and J by 14 bases, with 19 bases between the two germline ends. CDR3 loop: CASSVYRQAKEFF. CDR3 nucleotide sequence: TGTGCCAGCAGCGTATACCGACAGGCCAAGGAGTTCTTC. The full variable domain, its missing parts supplied by reference TRBV7-2 and TRBJ2-1, is GAGVSQSPSNKVTEKGKDVELRCDPISGHTALYWYRQSLGQGLEFLIYFQGNSAPDKSGLPSDRFSAERTGGSVSTLTIQRTQQEDSAVYLCASSVYRQAKEFFGPGTRLTVL.

This chain links TRBV30 with TRBJ1-1, with a possible D match to TRBD1 (6 bases). Per the germline V gene, CDR1 is GTSNPN and CDR2 is SVGIG (reference sequence). The CDR3 has 13 residues. V lost 2 bases to trimming and J lost 1 base, with 8 bases between them. The CDR3 nucleotides read TGTGCCTGGAGTCTACAGGGGAACACTGAAGCTTTCTTT. Translating it yields CAWSLQGNTEAFF. Full variable domain (missing parts from reference TRBV30 and TRBJ1-1): SQTIHQWPATLVQPVGSPLSLECTVEGTSNPNLYWYRQAAGRGLQLLFYSVGIGQISSEVPQNLSASRPQDRQFILSSKKLLLSDSGFYLCAWSLQGNTEAFFGQGTRLTVV.

This clone was detected once. The chain recombines TRBV6-2 or TRBV6-3 with TRBJ1-2; 9 bases are a match to TRBD1. This CDR3 contains 15 residues. Germline CDR1 is MNHEY and CDR2 is SVGEGT. V was pared by 0 bases and J by 2 bases, with 1 base of the junction left unmatched. CDR3 nucleotides: TGTGCCAGCAGTTACTCGGGGACAGGGAACTATGGCTACACCTTC. Translation: CASSYSGTGNYGYTF.

This clone was counted between two and nine times. The chain carries TRBV7-9 and TRBJ1-6; 8 bases are a match to TRBD1. This CDR3 is 15 amino acids long. Germline V gene data show CDR1 as SEHNR and CDR2 as FQNEAQ (reference sequence). V trimming: 1 base; J trimming: 9 bases; junction bases outside the gene matches: 5. The CDR3 nucleotides are TGTGCCAGCAGCTTAGTACAGGGGGGGAGTTCACCCCTCCACTTT. This encodes CASSLVQGGSSPLHF.